This T cell receptor beta chain comes out of a study of T cells in Graves' hyperthyroidism and ophthalmopathy. Overall study context: At the time of initial diagnosis and before any treatment, peripheral blood was collected. Study results and caveats: The blood repertoire included most of the expanded thyroid clonotypes above 0.001.

This clonotype was recorded a few times. The antigen is unknown. This CDR3 spans 16 amino acids. Germline lookup yields CDR1 KGHDR and CDR2 SFDVKD. Germline trimming cut 1 base from V and 1 base from J; bases unmatched to any gene: 1. The CDR3 regions of TCR beta were amplified from RNA transcripts. Primed by the HTBI set, a first-round RT-PCR was run on the TCR CDR3. One entry per CDR3 protein, called by TCRdb with MiXCR from the multiplex PCR reads. The sample records hundreds of thousands of distinct CDR3 sequences, 14% being singletons. This receptor was obtained from a woman in her thirties with Graves' hyperthyroidism that later progressed to Graves' ophthalmopathy. The rearrangement joins TRBV24-1 to TRBJ2-1; the match to TRBD2 covers 9 bases. Input material: blood. This CDR3 reads CATSDFTSGSYNEQFF. The DNA for the CDR3 is TGTGCCACCAGTGATTTTACTAGCGGGTCCTACAATGAGCAGTTCTTC.